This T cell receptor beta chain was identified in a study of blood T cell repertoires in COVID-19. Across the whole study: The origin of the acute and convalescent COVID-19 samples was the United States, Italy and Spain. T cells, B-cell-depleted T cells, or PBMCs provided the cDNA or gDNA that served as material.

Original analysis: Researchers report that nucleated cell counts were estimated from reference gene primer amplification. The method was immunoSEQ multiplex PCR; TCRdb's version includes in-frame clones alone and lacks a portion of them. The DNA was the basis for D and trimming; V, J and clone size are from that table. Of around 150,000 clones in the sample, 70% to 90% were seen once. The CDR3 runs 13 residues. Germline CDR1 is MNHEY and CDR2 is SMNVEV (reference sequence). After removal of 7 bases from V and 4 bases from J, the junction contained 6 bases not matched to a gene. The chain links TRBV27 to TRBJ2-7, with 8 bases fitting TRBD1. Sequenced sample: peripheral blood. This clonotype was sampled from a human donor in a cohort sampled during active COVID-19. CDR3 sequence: CASKVGQGYEQYF. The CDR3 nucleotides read TGTGCCAGCAAGGTAGGACAGGGTTACGAGCAGTACTTC.